Listed here are 5 T cell receptor beta chains from one sample, sequenced in a study of blood T cells in healthy people across ages. PCR was performed a second time for 7 to 11 cycles using a sample-barcoded 5' primer and a J-beta primer mix. One entry per CDR3 protein results from TCRdb running MiXCR on the 5' RACE reads. The sample lists over 1,200,000 distinct CDR3 sequences; approximately 60% were seen once. What was sequenced was blood. These receptors came from a man aged 18 to 29 in good health.

This clonotype was found a few times. The V gene is TRBV11-2, the J gene TRBJ1-1; D is perhaps TRBD1 (5 bases). CDR1 and CDR2 from the germline V gene are SGHAT and FQNNGV. The length of the CDR3 is 16 residues. Trimming shortened V by 0 bases and J by 1 base, and 12 bases separated the two germline ends. The CDR3 protein is CASSLDPGRGNTEAFF. The CDR3, as DNA: TGTGCCAGCAGCTTAGATCCAGGGAGGGGGAACACTGAAGCTTTCTTT.

This clonotype has only a few counts. V and J are TRBV6-5 and TRBJ1-5, with 9 bases aligning to TRBD1. CDR3 length: 14 amino acids. CDR1 is MNHEY, CDR2 SVGAGI, per germline. With V trimmed by 4 bases and J by 5 bases, 3 bases remained unmatched. The CDR3 spells CASSFGTGYQPQHF. CDR3 nucleotide sequence: TGTGCCAGCAGTTTCGGGACAGGGTATCAGCCCCAGCATTTT.

This chain joins TRBV5-1 and TRBJ1-3, with 7 bases matching TRBD1. The ends lost 4 bases at V and 0 bases at J; junction bases unmatched: 7. The CDR3 loop spans 16 amino acids. The germline V gene has CDR1 SGHRS and CDR2 YFSETQ. As DNA, the CDR3 is TGCGCCAGCAGCGTGGACAGGCTCAGCTCTGGAAACACCATATATTTT. Translated, it gives CASSVDRLSSGNTIYF.

The gene calls are TRBV27 and TRBJ2-7; 10 positions match TRBD1. Per germline, CDR1 MNHEY and CDR2 SMNVEV (reference sequence). The CDR3 covers 15 residues. V was clipped by 8 bases and J by 6 bases; unmatched bases: 13. CDR3 sequence: CASSGAGTGAREQYF. The CDR3 coding sequence is TGTGCCAGCTCTGGGGCCGGGACAGGGGCTCGCGAGCAGTACTTC.

This clonotype has just one count. The junction and the germline gene differ at one end; a read error may be behind it. This chain connects TRBV15 to TRBJ2-1, with D perhaps TRBD2 (5 bases). This CDR3 is 16 amino acids long. Germline V CDR1 and CDR2: LNHNV, YYDKDF (reference sequence). The CDR3 DNA reads as TGTGCCACCAGCGGATTGCTCAAGGACTCCTACAATGAGCGGTTCTTC. Translating it yields CATSGLLKDSYNERFF.